The 5 T cell receptor beta chains presented below share a single source sample, sequenced in a study of graft-versus-host responses after intestinal transplantation. Measured with immunoSEQ multiplex PCR; TCRdb has only the in-frame clones, and not every one. In the table there are more than 100,000 clones, 90% to 95% of which are singletons. The antigens for these receptors are not known. Source: unstimulated CD8+ T cells sorted from spleen or lymph node cells, taken before intestinal transplant. These receptors were collected from a human donor who received an intestinal transplant.

V gene TRBV9 combines with J gene TRBJ2-7; 10 positions agree with TRBD2. In germline, CDR1 is SGDLS, CDR2 YYNGEE. This CDR3 contains 15 residues. Losses at the gene ends were 4 bases for V and 4 bases for J; bases not matched to a gene: 8. The CDR3, as DNA: TGTGCCAGCAGCCCCCCCAGCGGGAGGGTGTACGAGCAGTACTTC. It specifies CASSPPSGRVYEQYF.

The J gene is TRBJ2-1, the V gene TRBV19; D ambiguous. The germline gives CDR1 LNHDA, CDR2 SQIVND (reference sequence). CDR3 length: 11 residues. V was cut by 4 bases and J by 4 bases, with 2 bases left in between. The CDR3 protein is CASSKYNEQFF. Written as DNA, the CDR3 is TGTGCCAGTAGTAAGTACAATGAGCAGTTCTTC.

The chain couples TRBV2 to TRBJ1-6; tentatively, D is TRBD1 (6 bases). V lost 2 bases and J 8 bases, leaving 13 bases between the germline ends. The germline V gene has CDR1 SNHLY and CDR2 FYNNEI. The CDR3 totals 15 residues. CDR3 in DNA: TGTGCCAGCAGTGAAAGGGCAGGGGATTATTCACCCCTCCACTTT. It encodes CASSERAGDYSPLHF.

J is TRBJ2-7 and V is TRBV6-4; 8 positions match TRBD2. In germline, CDR1 is MRHNA, CDR2 SNTAGT. The ends lost 7 bases at V and 3 bases at J; junction bases unmatched: 11. The CDR3 runs to 15 residues. The CDR3 spells CASTLPGLGVYEQYF. As DNA, the CDR3 is TGTGCCAGCACTCTACCGGGACTAGGAGTCTACGAGCAGTACTTC.

The chain couples TRBV9 to TRBJ2-7; D is undetermined. Looked up from germline, CDR1 is SGDLS and CDR2 is YYNGEE. The CDR3 loop spans 15 amino acids. Trimming removed 0 bases from V and 1 base from J, with 11 bases in between. As DNA, the CDR3 is TGTGCCAGCAGCGTAGCGGCTTCCTCTTCCTACGAGCAGTACTTC. Protein: CASSVAASSSYEQYF.